The rows below give T cell receptor beta chains drawn from one sample of a study of cytomegalovirus exposure and HLA in healthy donors. Produced via immunoSEQ multiplex PCR; TCRdb's table is partial and in-frame only. The sample has about 130,000 clones, approximately 80% seen once; the top ten hold under 3.5%. Sequenced material: PBMCs. The origin of the receptors is a male donor in good health and CMV-seronegative. Each CDR3 is given with its conserved first and last residue. A D gene is named only where the DNA matches it firmly. Clone size is given for some rows only: seen once, a few or many times, or a class if the clone is expanded.

.	TRBV6-6	TRBD1	TRBJ2-3	TGTGCCAGCAGTTATGGCAGGGGGCCGGCCACAGATACGCAGTATTTT	CASSYGRGPATDTQYF
.	TRBV19	.	TRBJ1-1	TGTGCCAGTAGTATACCCGCCTCCGCGGTGAACACTGAAGCTTTCTTT	CASSIPASAVNTEAFF
.	TRBV12-5	.	TRBJ2-7	TGTGCTAGTGGTTTCTCCCAGGGGACATCTCACGAGCAGTACTTC	CASGFSQGTSHEQYF
.	TRBV7-7	.	TRBJ2-1	TGTGCCAGCAGCTTAACAGGGTCCAATGAGCAGTTCTTC	CASSLTGSNEQFF
once	TRBV21-1	.	TRBJ2-2	TGTGCCAGCAGCAAGGACAGCTCCGGGGAGCTGTTTTTT	CASSKDSSGELFF
.	TRBV27	TRBD1	TRBJ1-2	TGTGCCAGCAGTAAGAGGGACTACAGGGGGGAAGGCTACACCTTC	CASSKRDYRGEGYTF
.	TRBV4-1	.	TRBJ2-7	TGCGCCAGCAGCCAAGAAAGGACGGGATCAATCTACGAGCAGTACTTC	CASSQERTGSIYEQYF
.	TRBV10-3	.	TRBJ1-6	TGTGCCATCAGTGAGTCGATGTCAGGGGTGAATTCACCCCTCCACTTT	CAISESMSGVNSPLHF
.	TRBV13	.	TRBJ1-2	TGTGCCAGCAGCTTATTGGGGGGAAATGGCTACACCTTC	CASSLLGGNGYTF
.	TRBV25-1	TRBD1	TRBJ2-7	TGTGCCAGCAGTAAGGGGGCGCCGGCCTACGAGCAGTACTTC	CASSKGAPAYEQYF
.	TRBV4-2	.	TRBJ1-1	TGTGCCAGCAGCCAAGCGGGGGTTGAAGCTTTCTTT	CASSQAGVEAFF
.	TRBV10-3	TRBD1	TRBJ1-2	TGTGCCATCAGGATACTAGGGGGCGACTATGGCTACACCTTC	CAIRILGGDYGYTF
.	TRBV6-6	.	TRBJ1-1	TGTGCCAGCAGAGAGGGCAGGCTGTACACTGAAGCTTTCTTT	CASREGRLYTEAFF
.	TRBV30	.	TRBJ2-7	TGTGCCTGGAGTGTACCTACTAGCCCCACCTACGAGCAGTACTTC	CAWSVPTSPTYEQYF
once	TRBV6-5	.	TRBJ1-2	TGTGCCAGCAGTTACAGGGGTGGCTATGGCTACACCTTC	CASSYRGGYGYTF
.	TRBV11-1	.	TRBJ2-2	TGTGCCAGCAACCAAGGGGGTTTCGGGGAGCTGTTTTTT	CASNQGGFGELFF
.	TRBV30	TRBD1	TRBJ1-2	TGTGCCTGGGACAGGGGCGGGTATGGCTACACCTTC	CAWDRGGYGYTF
few	TRBV7-2	.	TRBJ1-3	TGTGCCAGCAGCTTACAGGGTTTTCAGGACACCATATATTTT	CASSLQGFQDTIYF
.	TRBV11-2	TRBD2	TRBJ2-2	TGTGCCAGCAGCCCCATTGGGGGGGGTGACACCGGGGAGCTGTTTTTT	CASSPIGGGDTGELFF
.	TRBV19	.	TRBJ2-7	TGTGCCAGTAGTATAGACGCAGGGAAATCCTACGAGCAGTACTTC	CASSIDAGKSYEQYF
few	TRBV30	.	TRBJ1-3	TGTGCCTGGAGCGGCGGAGTACTTTCGTGGGGAAACACCATATATTTT	CAWSGGVLSWGNTIYF
.	TRBV6-1	TRBD2	TRBJ2-3	TGTGCCAGCAGTGAAAGCGGGGTAAGCACAGATACGCAGTATTTT	CASSESGVSTDTQYF
.	TRBV10-3	.	TRBJ2-7	TGTGCCATCAGAGACCAGGGATTCAACGAGCAGTACTTC	CAIRDQGFNEQYF
.	TRBV2	.	TRBJ2-3	TGTGCCAGCAGTGCCGGCGGGGGCACAGATACGCAGTATTTT	CASSAGGGTDTQYF
once	TRBV2	.	TRBJ2-1	TGTGCCAGCAGTGAAGCTAGCTCCTACAATGAGCAGTTCTTC	CASSEASSYNEQFF
.	TRBV11-2	.	TRBJ2-7	TGTGCCAGCAGCTTAGTAGCTTGGGTTTTGGGCTACGAGCAGTACTTC	CASSLVAWVLGYEQYF
.	TRBV30	TRBD1	TRBJ1-2	TGTGCCTGGAGACGGGACAGGCCCTATGGCTACACCTTC	CAWRRDRPYGYTF
.	TRBV9	.	TRBJ1-1	TGTGCCAGCAGCGCAGGACAGAGCACTGAAGCTTTCTTT	CASSAGQSTEAFF
.	TRBV19	TRBD1	TRBJ1-2	TGTGCCAGTAGTGGACAGGGGGGATTCTATGGCTACACCTTC	CASSGQGGFYGYTF
once	TRBV7-2	TRBD1	TRBJ2-3	TGTGCCAGCAGCTTCCAGACAGGGCCCACAGATACGCAGTATTTT	CASSFQTGPTDTQYF
once	TRBV30	TRBD1	TRBJ2-7	TGTGCCTGGAGTTCATGGGACAGGGGTTACGAGCAGTACTTC	CAWSSWDRGYEQYF
.	TRBV7-2	.	TRBJ1-5	TGTGCCAGCAGCTTAGAGACGCCGTCCCGGGTCCCCCAGCGGCCCCAGCATTTT	CASSLETPSRVPQRPQHF
few	TRBV5-6	TRBD1	TRBJ2-5	TGTGCCAGCAGCTTGGGGGCCGCCCCAGGGGGAGAGACCCAGTACTTC	CASSLGAAPGGETQYF
.	TRBV6-5	.	TRBJ1-2	TGTGCCAGCAACATCCAGGGGAGAAACTATGGCTACACCTTC	CASNIQGRNYGYTF
.	TRBV19	TRBD1	TRBJ1-1	TGTGCCAGTAGTCGTCCGACAGGGGGGTACCCTGAAGCTTTCTTT	CASSRPTGGYPEAFF
.	TRBV25-1	.	TRBJ1-1	TGTGCCAGCAGTGAATCCCTACGGACTGAAGCTTTCTTT	CASSESLRTEAFF
.	TRBV7-8	.	TRBJ2-1	TGTGCCAGCAGCTTCGTCCTAGAACCACAGGACAAGCAACCCTACAATGAGCAGTTCTTC	CASSFVLEPQDKQPYNEQFF
.	TRBV9	TRBD2	TRBJ2-7	TGTGCCAGCAGCCCTGTGGGGGGGGCCTACGAGCAGTACTTC	CASSPVGGAYEQYF
.	TRBV27	TRBD1	TRBJ2-1	TGTGCCAGCAGTGGGTGGGACAGGGAATCCGGGCAGTTCTTC	CASSGWDRESGQFF
once	TRBV7-9	.	TRBJ1-5	TGTGCCAGCAGCTTAGGAGAGGTCAGGGGCCGTCAGCCCCAGCATTTT	CASSLGEVRGRQPQHF
.	TRBV7-2	.	TRBJ1-1	TGTGCCAGCGCGCCTCGGGGGGCGACGACTGAAGCTTTCTTT	CASAPRGATTEAFF